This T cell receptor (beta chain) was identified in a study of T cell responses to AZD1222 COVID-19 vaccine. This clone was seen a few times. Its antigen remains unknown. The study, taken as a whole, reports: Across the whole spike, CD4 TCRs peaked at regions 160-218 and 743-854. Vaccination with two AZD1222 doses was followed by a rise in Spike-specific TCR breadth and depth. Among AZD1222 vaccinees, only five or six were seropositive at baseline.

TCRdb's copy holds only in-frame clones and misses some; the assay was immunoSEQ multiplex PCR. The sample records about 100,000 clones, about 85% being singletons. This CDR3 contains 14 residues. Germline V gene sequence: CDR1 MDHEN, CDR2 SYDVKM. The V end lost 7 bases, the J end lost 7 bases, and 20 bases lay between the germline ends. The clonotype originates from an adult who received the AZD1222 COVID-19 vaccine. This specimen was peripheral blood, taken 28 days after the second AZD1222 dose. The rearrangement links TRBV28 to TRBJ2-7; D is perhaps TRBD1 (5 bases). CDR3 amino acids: CASTSFQGLGEQYF. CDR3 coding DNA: TGTGCCAGCACCTCTTTTCAGGGCCTGGGGGAGCAGTACTTC.